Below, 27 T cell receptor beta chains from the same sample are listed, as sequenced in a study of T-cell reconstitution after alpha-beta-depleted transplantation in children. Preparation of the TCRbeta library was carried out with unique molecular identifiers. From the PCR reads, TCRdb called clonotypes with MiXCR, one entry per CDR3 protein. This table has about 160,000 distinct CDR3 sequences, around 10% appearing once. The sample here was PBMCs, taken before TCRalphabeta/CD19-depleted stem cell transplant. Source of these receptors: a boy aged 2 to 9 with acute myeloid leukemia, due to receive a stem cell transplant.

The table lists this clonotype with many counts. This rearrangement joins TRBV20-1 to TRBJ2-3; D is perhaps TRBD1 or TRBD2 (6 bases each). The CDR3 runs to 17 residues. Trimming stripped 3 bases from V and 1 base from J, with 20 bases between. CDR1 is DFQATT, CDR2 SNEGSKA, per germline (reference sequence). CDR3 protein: CSARPFDRRGGTDTQYF. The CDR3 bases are TGCAGTGCTAGGCCCTTTGATCGGAGGGGGGGCACAGATACGCAGTATTTT.

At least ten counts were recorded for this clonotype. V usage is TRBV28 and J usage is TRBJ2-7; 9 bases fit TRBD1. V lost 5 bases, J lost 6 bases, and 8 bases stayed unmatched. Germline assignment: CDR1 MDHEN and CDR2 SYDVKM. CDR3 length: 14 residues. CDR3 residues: CASSPGDREGEQYF. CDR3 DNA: TGTGCCAGCAGTCCGGGGGACAGGGAAGGCGAGCAGTACTTC.

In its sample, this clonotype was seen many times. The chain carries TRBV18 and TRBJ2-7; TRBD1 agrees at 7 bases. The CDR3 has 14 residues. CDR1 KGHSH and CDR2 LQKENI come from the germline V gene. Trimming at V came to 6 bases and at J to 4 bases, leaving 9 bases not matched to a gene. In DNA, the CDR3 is TGTGCCAGCTCCACAGGGGCCCACGGGTACGAGCAGTACTTC. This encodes CASSTGAHGYEQYF.

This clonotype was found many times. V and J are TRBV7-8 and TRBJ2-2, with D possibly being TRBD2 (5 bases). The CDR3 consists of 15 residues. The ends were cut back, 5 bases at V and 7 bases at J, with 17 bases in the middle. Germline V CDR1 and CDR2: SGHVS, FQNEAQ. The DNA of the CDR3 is TGTGCCAGCAGCCTGTCGGGGTCCTGGAACGGGGAGCTGTTTTTT. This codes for CASSLSGSWNGELFF.

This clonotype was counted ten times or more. CDR3 protein: CASSFSYRAYSQPQHF. The CDR3 DNA reads as TGTGCCAGCAGCTTTAGTTACAGGGCCTACAGTCAGCCCCAGCATTTT. The chain joins TRBV7-2 to TRBJ1-5; TRBD1 might be the D (6 bases). CDR1 is SGHTA, CDR2 FQGNSA, per germline. The CDR3 loop spans 16 amino acids. Trimming pared 3 bases from V and 6 bases from J, leaving 18 bases between.

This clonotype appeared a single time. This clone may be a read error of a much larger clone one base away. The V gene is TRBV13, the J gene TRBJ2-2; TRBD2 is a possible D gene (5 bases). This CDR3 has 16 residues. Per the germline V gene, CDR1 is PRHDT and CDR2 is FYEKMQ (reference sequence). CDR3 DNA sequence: TGTGCCAGCAGCTTTGCAGGCTCTAAGGTCACCGGGGAGCTGCTTTTT. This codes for CASSFAGSKVTGELLF.

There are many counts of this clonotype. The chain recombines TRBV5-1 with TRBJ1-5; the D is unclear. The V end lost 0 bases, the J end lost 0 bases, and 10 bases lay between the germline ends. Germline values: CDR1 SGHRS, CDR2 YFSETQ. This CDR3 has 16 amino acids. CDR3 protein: CASSLGPGYSNQPQHF. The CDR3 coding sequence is TGCGCCAGCAGCTTGGGCCCAGGATATAGCAATCAGCCCCAGCATTTT.

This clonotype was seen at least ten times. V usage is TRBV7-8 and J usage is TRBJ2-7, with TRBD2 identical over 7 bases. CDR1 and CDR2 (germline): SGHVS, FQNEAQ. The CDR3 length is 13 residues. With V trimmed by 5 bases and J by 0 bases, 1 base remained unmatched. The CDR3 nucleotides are TGTGCCAGCAGCCGGGACTACTCCTACGAGCAGTACGTC. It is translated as CASSRDYSYEQYV.

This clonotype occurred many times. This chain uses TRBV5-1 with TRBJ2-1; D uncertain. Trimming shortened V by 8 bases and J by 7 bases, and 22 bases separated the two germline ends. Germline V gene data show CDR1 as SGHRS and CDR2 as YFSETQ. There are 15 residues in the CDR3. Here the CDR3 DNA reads TGCGCCAGTACGTCCCATCCCCTTCTGAGGAATGAGCAGTTCTTC. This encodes CASTSHPLLRNEQFF. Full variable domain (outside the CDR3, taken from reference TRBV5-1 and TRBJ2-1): KAGVTQTPRYLIKTRGQQVTLSCSPISGHRSVSWYQQTPGQGLQFLFEYFSETQRNKGNFPGRFSGRQFSNSRSEMNVSTLELGDSALYLCASTSHPLLRNEQFFGPGTRLTVL.

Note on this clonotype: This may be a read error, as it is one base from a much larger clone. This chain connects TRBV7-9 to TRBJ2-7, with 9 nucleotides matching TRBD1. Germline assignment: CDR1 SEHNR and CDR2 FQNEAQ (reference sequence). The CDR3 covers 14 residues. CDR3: CASSYRQGVDEQSF. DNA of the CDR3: TGTGCCAGCAGCTATCGACAGGGGGTTGACGAGCAGTCCTTC.

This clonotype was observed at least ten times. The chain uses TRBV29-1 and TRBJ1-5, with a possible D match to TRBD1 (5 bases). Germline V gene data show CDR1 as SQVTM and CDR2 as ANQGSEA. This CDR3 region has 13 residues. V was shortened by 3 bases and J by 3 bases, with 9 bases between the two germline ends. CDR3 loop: CSVDQGINQPQHF. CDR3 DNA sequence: TGCAGCGTTGACCAGGGTATCAATCAGCCCCAGCATTTT.

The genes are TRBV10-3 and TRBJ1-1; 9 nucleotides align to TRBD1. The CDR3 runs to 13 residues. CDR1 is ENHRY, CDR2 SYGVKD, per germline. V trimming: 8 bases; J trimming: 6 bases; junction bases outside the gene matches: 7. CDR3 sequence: CAILGDRESEAFF. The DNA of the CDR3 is TGTGCCATCCTAGGGGACAGGGAATCTGAAGCTTTCTTT.

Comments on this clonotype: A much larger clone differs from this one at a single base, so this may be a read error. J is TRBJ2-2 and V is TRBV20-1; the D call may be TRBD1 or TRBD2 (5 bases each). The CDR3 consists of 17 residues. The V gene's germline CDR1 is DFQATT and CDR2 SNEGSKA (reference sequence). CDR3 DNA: TGCAGTGCTACAGGGTATGGTTGGGTCGAGAACACCGGGGAGCTGCTTTTT. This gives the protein CSATGYGWVENTGELLF.

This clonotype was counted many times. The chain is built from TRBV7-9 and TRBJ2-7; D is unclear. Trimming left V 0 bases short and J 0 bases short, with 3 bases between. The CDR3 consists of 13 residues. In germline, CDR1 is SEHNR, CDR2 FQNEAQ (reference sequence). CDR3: CASSLASSYEQYV. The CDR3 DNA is TGTGCCAGCAGCTTAGCAAGCTCCTACGAGCAGTACGTC.

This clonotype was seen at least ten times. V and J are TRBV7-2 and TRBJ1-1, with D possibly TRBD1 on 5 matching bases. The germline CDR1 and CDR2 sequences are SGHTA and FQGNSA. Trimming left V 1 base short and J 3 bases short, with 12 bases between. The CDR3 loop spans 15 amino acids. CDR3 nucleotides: TGTGCCAGCAGCTTAGGAGGGGCCGTCTACACTGAAGCTTTCTTT. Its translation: CASSLGGAVYTEAFF. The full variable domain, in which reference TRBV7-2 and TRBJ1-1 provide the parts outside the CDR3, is GAGVSQSPSNKVTEKGKDVELRCDPISGHTALYWYRQSLGQGLEFLIYFQGNSAPDKSGLPSDRFSAERTGGSVSTLTIQRTQQEDSAVYLCASSLGGAVYTEAFFGQGTRLTVV.

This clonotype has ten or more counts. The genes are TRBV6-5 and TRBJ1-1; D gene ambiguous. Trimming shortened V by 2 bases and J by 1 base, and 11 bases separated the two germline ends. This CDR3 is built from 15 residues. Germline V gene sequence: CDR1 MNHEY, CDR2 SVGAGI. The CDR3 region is CASSYGRSQNTEAFF. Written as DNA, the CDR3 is TGTGCCAGCAGTTACGGGCGCTCCCAGAACACTGAAGCTTTCTTT.

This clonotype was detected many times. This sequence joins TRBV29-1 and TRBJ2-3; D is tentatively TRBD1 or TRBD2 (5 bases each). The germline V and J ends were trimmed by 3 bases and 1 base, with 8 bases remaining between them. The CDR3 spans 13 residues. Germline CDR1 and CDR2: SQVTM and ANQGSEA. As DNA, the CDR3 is TGCAGCGTTGACAGAGGGGGCACAGATACGCAGTATTTT. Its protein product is CSVDRGGTDTQYF.

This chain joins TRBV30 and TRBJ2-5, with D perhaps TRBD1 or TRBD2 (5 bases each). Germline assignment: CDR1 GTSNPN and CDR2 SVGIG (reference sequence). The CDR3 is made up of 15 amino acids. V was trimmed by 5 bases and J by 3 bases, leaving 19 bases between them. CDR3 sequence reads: CAWYGRWDGKETQYF. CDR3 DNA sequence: TGTGCCTGGTACGGCCGTTGGGACGGAAAAGAGACCCAGTACTTC.

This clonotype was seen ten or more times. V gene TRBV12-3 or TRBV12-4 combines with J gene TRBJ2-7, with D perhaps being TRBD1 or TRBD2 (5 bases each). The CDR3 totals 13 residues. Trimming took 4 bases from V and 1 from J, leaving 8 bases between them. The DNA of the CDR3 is TGTGCCAGCAGTTGGGGACCTTCCTACGAGCAGTACGTC. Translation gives CASSWGPSYEQYV.

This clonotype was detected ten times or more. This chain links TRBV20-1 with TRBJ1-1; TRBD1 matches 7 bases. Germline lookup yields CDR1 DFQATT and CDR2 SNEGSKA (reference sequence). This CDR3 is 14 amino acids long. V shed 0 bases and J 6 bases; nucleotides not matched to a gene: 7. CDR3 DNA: TGCAGTGCTAGAGATCCTCAAGGGGGCCCTGAAGCTTTCTTT. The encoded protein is CSARDPQGGPEAFF.

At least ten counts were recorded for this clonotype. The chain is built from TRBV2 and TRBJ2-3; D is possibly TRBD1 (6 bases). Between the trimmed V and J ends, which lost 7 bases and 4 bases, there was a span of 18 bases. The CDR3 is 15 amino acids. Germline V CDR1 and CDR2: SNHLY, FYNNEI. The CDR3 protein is CASTPQGFYPDTQYF. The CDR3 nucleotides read TGTGCCAGCACTCCACAGGGTTTTTACCCAGATACGCAGTATTTT.

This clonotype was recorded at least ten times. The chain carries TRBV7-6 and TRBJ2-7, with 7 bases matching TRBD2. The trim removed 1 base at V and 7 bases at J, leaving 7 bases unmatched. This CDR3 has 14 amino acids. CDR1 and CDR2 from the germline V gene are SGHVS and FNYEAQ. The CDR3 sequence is CASSLVAGVGEQYF. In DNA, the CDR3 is TGTGCCAGCAGCTTAGTCGCGGGAGTGGGAGAGCAGTACTTC.

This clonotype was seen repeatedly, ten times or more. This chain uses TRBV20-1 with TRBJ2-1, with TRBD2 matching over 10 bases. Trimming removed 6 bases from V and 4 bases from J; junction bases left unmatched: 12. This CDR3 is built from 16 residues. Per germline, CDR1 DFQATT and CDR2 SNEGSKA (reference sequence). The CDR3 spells CSAIEPSGSRYNEQFF. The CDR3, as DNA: TGCAGTGCCATAGAGCCTAGCGGGAGCAGGTACAATGAGCAGTTCTTC.

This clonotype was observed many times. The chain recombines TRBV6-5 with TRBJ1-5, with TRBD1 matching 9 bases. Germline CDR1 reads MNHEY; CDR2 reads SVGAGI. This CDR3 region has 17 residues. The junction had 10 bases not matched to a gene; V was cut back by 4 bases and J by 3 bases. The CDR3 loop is CASSSDRGRRANQPQHF. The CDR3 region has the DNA TGTGCCAGCAGTTCGGACAGGGGAAGGAGGGCCAATCAGCCCCAGCATTTT.

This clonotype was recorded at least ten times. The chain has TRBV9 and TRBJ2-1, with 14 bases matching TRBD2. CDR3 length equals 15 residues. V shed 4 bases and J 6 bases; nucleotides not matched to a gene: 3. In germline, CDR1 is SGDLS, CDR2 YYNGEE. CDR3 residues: CASSPTSGRVNEQFF. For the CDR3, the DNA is TGTGCCAGCAGCCCGACTAGCGGGAGGGTCAATGAGCAGTTCTTC.

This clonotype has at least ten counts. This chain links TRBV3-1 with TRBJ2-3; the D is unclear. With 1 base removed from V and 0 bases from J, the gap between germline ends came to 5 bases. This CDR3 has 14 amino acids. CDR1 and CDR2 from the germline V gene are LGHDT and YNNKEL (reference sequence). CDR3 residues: CASSQVASTDTQYF. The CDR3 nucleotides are TGTGCCAGCAGCCAAGTTGCTAGCACAGATACGCAGTATTTT.

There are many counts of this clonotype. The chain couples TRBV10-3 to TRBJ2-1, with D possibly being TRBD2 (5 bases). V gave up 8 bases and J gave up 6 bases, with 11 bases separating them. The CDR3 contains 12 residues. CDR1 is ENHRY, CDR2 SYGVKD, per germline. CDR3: CAIARTGNEQFF. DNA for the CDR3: TGTGCCATCGCAAGGACTGGCAATGAGCAGTTCTTC.